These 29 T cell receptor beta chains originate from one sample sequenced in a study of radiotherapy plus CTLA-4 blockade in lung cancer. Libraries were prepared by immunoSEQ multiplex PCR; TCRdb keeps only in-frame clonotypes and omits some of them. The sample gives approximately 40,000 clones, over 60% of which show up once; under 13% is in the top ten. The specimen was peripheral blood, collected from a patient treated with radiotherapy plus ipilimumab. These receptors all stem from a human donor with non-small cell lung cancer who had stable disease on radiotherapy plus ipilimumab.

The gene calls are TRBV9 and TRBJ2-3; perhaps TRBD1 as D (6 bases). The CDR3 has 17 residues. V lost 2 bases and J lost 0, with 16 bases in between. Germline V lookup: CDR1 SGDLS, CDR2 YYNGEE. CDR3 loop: CASSVTQGPLSTDTQYF. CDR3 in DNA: TGTGCCAGCAGCGTGACACAGGGACCCCTTAGCACAGATACGCAGTATTTT.

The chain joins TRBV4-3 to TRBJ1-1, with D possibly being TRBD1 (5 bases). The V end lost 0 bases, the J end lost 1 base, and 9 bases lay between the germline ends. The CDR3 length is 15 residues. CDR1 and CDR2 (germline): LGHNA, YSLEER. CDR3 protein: CASSQDYRGNTEAFF. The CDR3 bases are TGCGCCAGCAGCCAAGATTATAGGGGGAACACTGAAGCTTTCTTT.

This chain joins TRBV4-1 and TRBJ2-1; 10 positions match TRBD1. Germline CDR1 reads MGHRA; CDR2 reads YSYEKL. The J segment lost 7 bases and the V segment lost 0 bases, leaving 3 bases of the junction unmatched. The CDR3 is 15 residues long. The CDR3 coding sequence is TGCGCCAGCAGCCAAGACGGGACAGGGGTTAATGAGCAGTTCTTC. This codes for CASSQDGTGVNEQFF.

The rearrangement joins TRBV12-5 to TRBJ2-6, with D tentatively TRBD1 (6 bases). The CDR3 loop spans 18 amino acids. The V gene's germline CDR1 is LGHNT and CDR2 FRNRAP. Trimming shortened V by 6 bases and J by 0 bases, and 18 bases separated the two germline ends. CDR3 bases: TGTGCTAGTGGCCTGGACAGCTGGGAAAGCTCTGGGGCCAACGTCCTGACTTTC. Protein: CASGLDSWESSGANVLTF.

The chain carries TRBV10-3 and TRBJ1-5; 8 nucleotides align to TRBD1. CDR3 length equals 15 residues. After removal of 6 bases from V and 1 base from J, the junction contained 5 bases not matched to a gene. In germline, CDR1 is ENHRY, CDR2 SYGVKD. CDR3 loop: CAISEGQGSNQPQHF. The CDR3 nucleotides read TGTGCCATCAGCGAAGGACAGGGAAGCAATCAGCCCCAGCATTTT.

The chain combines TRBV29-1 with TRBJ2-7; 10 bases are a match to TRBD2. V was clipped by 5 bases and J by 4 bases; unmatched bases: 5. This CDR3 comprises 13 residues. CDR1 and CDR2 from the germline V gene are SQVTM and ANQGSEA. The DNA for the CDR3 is TGCAGCGTTAATAGCGGGGGGACGTACGAGCAGTACTTC. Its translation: CSVNSGGTYEQYF.

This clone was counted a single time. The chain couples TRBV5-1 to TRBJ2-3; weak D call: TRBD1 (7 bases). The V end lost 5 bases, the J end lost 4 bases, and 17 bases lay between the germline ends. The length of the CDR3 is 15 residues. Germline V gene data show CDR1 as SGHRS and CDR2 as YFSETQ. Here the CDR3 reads CASSSQGGIADTQYF. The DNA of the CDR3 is TGCGCCAGCAGTTCGCAGGGGGGAATCGCAGATACGCAGTATTTT.

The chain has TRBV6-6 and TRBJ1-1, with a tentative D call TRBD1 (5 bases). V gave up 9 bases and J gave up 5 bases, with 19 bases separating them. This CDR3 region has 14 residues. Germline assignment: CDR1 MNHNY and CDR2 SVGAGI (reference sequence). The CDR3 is CASSGGVDGTEAFF. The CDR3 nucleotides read TGTGCCAGTTCGGGGGGAGTCGACGGGACTGAAGCTTTCTTT.

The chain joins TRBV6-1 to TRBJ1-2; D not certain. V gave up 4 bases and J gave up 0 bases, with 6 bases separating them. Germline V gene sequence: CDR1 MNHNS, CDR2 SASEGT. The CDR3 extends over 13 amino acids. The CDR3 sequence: CASSVTANYGYTF. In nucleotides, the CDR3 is TGTGCCAGCAGTGTTACGGCTAACTATGGCTACACCTTC.

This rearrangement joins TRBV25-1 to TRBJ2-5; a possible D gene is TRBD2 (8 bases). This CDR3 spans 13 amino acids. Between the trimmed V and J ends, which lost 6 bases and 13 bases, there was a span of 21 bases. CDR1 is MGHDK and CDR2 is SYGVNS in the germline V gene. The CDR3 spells CASRRAGEGALYF. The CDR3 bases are TGTGCCAGCAGAAGAGCGGGGGAGGGGGCCTTGTACTTC.

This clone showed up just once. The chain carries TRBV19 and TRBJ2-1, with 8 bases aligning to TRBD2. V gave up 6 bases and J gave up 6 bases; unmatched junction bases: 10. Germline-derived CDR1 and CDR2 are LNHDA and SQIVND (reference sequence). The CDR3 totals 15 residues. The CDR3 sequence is CASRSRGGQGNEQFF. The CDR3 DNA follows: TGTGCCAGTAGATCTCGGGGGGGGCAAGGCAATGAGCAGTTCTTC.

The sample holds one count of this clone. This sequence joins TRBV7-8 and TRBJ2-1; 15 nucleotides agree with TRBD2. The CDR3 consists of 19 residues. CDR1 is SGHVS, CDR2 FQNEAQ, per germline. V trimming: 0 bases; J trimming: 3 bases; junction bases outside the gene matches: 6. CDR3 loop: CASSLAWTSGGDLYNEQFF. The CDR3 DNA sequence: TGTGCCAGCAGCTTAGCGTGGACTAGCGGGGGGGACCTCTACAATGAGCAGTTCTTC.

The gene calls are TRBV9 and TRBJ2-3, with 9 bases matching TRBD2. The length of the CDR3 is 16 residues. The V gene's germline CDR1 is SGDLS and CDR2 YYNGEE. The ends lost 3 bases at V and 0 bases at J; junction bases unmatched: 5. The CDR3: CASSARLAESTDTQYF. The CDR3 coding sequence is TGTGCCAGCAGCGCGCGACTAGCGGAGAGCACAGATACGCAGTATTTT.

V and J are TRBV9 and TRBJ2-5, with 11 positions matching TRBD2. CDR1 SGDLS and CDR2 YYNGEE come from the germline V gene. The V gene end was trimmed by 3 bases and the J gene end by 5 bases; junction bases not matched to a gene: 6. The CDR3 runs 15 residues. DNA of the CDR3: TGTGCCAGCAGCGAGGTAGCGGGGGGGCTCGAGACCCAGTACTTC. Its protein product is CASSEVAGGLETQYF.

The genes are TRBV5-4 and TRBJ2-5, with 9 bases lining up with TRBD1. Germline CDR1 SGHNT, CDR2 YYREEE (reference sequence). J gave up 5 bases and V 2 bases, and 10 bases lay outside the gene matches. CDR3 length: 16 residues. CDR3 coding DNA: TGTGCCAGCAGCTTAACAGGGGGCCCAGGGGGGGAGACCCAGTACTTC. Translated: CASSLTGGPGGETQYF.

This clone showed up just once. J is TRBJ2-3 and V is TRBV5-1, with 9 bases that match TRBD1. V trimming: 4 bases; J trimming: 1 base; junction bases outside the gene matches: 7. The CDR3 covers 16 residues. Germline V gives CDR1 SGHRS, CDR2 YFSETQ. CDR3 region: CASSLQGAGGTDTQYF. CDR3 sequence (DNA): TGCGCCAGCAGCCTACAGGGGGCGGGCGGCACAGATACGCAGTATTTT.

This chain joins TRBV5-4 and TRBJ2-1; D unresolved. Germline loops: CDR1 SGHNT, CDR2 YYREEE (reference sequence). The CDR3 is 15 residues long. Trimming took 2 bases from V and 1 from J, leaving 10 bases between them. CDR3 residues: CASSFISRSYNEQFF. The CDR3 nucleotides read TGTGCCAGCAGCTTTATAAGCAGGTCCTACAATGAGCAGTTCTTC.

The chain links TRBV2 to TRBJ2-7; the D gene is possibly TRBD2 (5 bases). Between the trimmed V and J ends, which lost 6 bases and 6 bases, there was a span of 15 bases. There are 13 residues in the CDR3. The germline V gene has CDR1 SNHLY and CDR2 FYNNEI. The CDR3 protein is CASSRESLGEQYF. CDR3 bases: TGTGCCAGCAGCCGGGAAAGCCTCGGCGAGCAGTACTTC.

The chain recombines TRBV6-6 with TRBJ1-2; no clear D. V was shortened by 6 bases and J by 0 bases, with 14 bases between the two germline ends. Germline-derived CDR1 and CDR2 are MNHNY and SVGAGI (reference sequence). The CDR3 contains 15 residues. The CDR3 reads CASSLARPSNYGYTF. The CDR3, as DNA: TGTGCCAGCAGCTTAGCGAGGCCCTCTAACTATGGCTACACCTTC.

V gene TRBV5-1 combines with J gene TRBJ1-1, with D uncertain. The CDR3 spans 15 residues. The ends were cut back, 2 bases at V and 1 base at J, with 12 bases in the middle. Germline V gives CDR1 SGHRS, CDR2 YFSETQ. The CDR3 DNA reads TGCGCCAGCAGCTTTAGTGAAAGAGCGAACACTGAAGCTTTCTTT. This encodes CASSFSERANTEAFF.

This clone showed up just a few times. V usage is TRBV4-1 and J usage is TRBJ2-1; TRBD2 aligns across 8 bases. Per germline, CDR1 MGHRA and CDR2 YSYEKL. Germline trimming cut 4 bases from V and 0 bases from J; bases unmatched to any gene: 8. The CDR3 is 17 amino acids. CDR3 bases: TGCGCCAGCAGCCCCCTGGCTAGCGGGCACTCCTACAATGAGCAGTTCTTC. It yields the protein CASSPLASGHSYNEQFF.

The CDR3 spells CASSLWQGGAGGYTF. CDR3 DNA sequence: TGTGCCAGCAGTTTATGGCAGGGCGGGGCTGGTGGCTACACCTTC. The V call is TRBV28, the J call TRBJ1-2; D might be TRBD1 (5 bases). From germline, CDR1 is MDHEN and CDR2 SYDVKM. The CDR3 runs to 15 residues. The V end lost 0 bases, the J end lost 7 bases, and 15 bases lay between the germline ends.

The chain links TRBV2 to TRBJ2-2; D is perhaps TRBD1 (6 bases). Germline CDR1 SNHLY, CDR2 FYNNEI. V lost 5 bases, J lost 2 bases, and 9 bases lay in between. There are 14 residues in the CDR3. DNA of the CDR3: TGTGCCAGCAGTCGGACAGAAAACACCGGGGAGCTGTTTTTT. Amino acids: CASSRTENTGELFF.

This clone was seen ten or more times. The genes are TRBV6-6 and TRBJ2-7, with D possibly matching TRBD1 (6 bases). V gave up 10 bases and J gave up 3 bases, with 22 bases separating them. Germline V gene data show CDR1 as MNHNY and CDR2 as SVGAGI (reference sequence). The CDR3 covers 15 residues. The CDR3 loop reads CATRVFQGLDYEQYF. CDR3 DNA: TGTGCCACCAGAGTCTTCCAGGGGCTTGACTACGAGCAGTACTTC.

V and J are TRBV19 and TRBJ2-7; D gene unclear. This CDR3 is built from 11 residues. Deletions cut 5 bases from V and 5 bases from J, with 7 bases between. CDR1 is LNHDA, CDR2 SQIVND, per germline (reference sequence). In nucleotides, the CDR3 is TGTGCCAGTAGTGTACAGAACGAGCAGTACTTC. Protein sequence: CASSVQNEQYF.

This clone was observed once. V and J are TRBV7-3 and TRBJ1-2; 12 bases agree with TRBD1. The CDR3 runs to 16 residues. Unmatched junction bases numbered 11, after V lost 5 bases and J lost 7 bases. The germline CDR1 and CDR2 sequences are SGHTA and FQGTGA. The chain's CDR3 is CASSPNRDRGRSGYTF. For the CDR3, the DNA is TGTGCCAGCAGCCCAAACCGGGACAGGGGGCGAAGTGGCTACACCTTC.

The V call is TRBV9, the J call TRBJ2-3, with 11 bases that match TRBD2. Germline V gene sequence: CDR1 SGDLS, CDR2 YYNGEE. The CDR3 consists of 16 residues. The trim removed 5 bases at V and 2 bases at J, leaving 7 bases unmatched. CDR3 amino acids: CASSFLAGGTTDTQYF. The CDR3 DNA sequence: TGTGCCAGCAGTTTCTTAGCGGGGGGGACCACAGATACGCAGTATTTT. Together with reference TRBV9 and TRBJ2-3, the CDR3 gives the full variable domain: DSGVTQTPKHLITATGQRVTLRCSPRSGDLSVYWYQQSLDQGLQFLIQYYNGEERAKGNILERFSAQQFPDLHSELNLSSLELGDSALYFCASSFLAGGTTDTQYFGPGTRLTVL.

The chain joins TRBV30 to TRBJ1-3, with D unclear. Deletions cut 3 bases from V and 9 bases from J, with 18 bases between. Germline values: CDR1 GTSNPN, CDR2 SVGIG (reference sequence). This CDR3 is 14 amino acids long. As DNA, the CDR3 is TGTGCCTGGAGAGGTGATAACCGGGAACGCACCATATATTTT. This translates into CAWRGDNRERTIYF.

CDR3 DNA: TGTGCCAGCAGTTTATGTCGTGGCTACACCTTC. The encoded protein is CASSLCRGYTF. The rearrangement uses TRBV27 and TRBJ1-2; D is undetermined. This CDR3 is built from 11 residues. The V end was cut by 1 base, the J end by 7 bases, with 4 bases between. CDR1 MNHEY and CDR2 SMNVEV come from the germline V gene (reference sequence).